Below, 7 T cell receptor beta chains from the same sample are listed, as sequenced in a study of cytomegalovirus exposure and HLA in healthy donors (TCRdb year 2017). The method was the immunoSEQ multiplex PCR assay. For the multiplex PCR, a mixture combining 60 forward primers for TCR Vbeta segments and 13 reverse primers for TCR Jbeta segments was used. TCRdb's version of the immuneACCESS table is confined to in-frame rearrangements and falls short of the full clone set. An unresolved V gene accounts for under half of the shortfall where checked; the remainder is of unknown origin. In all, the sample holds 100,000 to 150,000 clones, and under 80% of those were seen once. The biggest ten clones account for approximately 4% of the sample. Sequenced sample: PBMCs. These receptor sequences come from a man aged 40-55 years in good health and CMV-seropositive.

The chain uses TRBV7-8 and TRBJ1-3; D unclear. Germline V gives CDR1 SGHVS, CDR2 FQNEAQ. The V gene lost 1 base and the J gene lost 6 bases, with 4 bases spanning the gap. The CDR3 loop spans 12 amino acids. The CDR3 bases are TGTGCCAGCAGCTTAGGCGAAAACACCATATATTTT. Its translation: CASSLGENTIYF.

The DNA for the CDR3 is TGTGCCAGCAGCCAAGAGATGCGGGTTCGGGGCTACACCTTC. Its translation: CASSQEMRVRGYTF. The rearrangement joins TRBV4-2 to TRBJ1-2; D is uncertain. Germline assignment: CDR1 LGHNA and CDR2 YNFKEQ. This CDR3 is 14 amino acids long. Trimming stripped 0 bases from V and 8 bases from J, with 13 bases between.

This clone was detected only a few times. The chain combines TRBV19 with TRBJ1-6, with a tentative D call TRBD1 (5 bases). The CDR3 spans 18 residues. Germline-derived CDR1 and CDR2 are LNHDA and SQIVND (reference sequence). Trimming took 3 bases from V and 1 from J, leaving 16 bases between them. The CDR3 is CASSMWQGRGSYNSPLHF. In nucleotides, the CDR3 is TGTGCCAGTAGTATGTGGCAGGGTCGCGGATCCTATAATTCACCCCTCCACTTT.

This chain links TRBV29-1 with TRBJ1-1, with TRBD1 matching over 9 bases. Germline CDR1 is SQVTM and CDR2 is ANQGSEA. V gave up 5 bases and J gave up 6 bases; unmatched junction bases: 7. The CDR3 is 13 amino acids. CDR3 DNA: TGCAGCGTTTCGACAGGGGGTGTGCCTGAAGCTTTCTTT. This encodes CSVSTGGVPEAFF.

The chain couples TRBV5-1 to TRBJ1-1; D remains unclear. The CDR3 is 15 amino acids. The germline V gene encodes CDR1 SGHRS and CDR2 YFSETQ. V dropped 1 base and J dropped 1 base, with 11 bases sitting between them. CDR3 DNA sequence: TGCGCCAGCAGCTTGAATATCCGGGGGAACACTGAAGCTTTCTTT. Its translation is CASSLNIRGNTEAFF.

This rearrangement joins TRBV27 to TRBJ2-7; 7 nucleotides match TRBD2. V was clipped by 7 bases and J by 4 bases; unmatched bases: 13. The V gene's germline CDR1 is MNHEY and CDR2 SMNVEV (reference sequence). The CDR3 loop spans 15 amino acids. The CDR3 loop reads CASKLLGGRRYEQYF. The CDR3 coding sequence is TGTGCCAGCAAGTTGCTTGGCGGGAGAAGGTACGAGCAGTACTTC.

This clone was detected a few times. The genes are TRBV6-4 and TRBJ2-3; D might be TRBD2 (5 bases). The CDR3 loop spans 15 amino acids. Germline V lookup: CDR1 MRHNA, CDR2 SNTAGT. Trimming pared 3 bases from V and 1 base from J, leaving 11 bases between. The CDR3 DNA is TGTGCCAGCAGTGAAAGTGGACTGCGCACAGATACGCAGTATTTT. Protein: CASSESGLRTDTQYF.